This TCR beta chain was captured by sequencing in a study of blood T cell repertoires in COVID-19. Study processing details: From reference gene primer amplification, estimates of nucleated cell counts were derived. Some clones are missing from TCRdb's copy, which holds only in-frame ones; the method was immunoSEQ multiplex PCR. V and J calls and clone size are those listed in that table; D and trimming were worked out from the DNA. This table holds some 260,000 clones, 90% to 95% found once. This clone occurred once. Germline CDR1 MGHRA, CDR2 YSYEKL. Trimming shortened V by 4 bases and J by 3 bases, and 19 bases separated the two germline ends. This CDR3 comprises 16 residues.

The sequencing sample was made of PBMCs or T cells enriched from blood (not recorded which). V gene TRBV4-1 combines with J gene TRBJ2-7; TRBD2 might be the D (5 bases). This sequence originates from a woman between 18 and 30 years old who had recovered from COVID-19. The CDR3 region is CASSPPGVYRSYEQYF. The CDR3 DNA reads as TGCGCCAGCAGCCCCCCCGGGGTTTACAGAAGCTACGAGCAGTACTTC.